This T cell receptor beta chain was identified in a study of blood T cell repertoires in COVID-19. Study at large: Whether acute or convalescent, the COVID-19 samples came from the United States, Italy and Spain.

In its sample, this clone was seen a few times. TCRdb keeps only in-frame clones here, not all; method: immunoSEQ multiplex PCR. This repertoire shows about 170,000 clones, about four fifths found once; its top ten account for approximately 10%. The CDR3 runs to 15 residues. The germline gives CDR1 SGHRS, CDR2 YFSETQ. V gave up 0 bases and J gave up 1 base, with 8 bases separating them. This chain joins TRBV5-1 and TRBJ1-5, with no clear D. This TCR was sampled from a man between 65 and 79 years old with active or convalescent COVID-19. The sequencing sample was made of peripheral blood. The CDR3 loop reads CASSLGSGSNQPQHF. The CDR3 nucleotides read TGCGCCAGCAGCTTGGGGTCGGGGAGCAATCAGCCCCAGCATTTT.